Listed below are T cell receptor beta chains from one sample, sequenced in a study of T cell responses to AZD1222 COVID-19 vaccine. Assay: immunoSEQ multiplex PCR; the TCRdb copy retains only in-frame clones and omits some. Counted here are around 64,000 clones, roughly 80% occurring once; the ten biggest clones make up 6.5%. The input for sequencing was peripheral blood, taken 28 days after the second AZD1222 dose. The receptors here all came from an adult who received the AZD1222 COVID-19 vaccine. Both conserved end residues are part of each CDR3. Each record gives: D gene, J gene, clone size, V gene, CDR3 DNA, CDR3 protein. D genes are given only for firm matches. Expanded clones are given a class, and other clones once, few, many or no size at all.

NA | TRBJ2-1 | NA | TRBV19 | TGTGCCAGTAGTATAGGGCAGGGTTACTACAATGAGCAGTTCTTC | CASSIGQGYYNEQFF
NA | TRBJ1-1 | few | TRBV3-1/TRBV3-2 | TGTGCCAGCCCCGTCGGGGGCGAGAACACTGAAGCTTTCTTT | CASPVGGENTEAFF
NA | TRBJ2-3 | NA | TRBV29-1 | TGCAGCGTTGAACAGCAAGATACGCAGTATTTT | CSVEQQDTQYF
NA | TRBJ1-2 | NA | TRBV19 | TGTGCCAGTAGTCGGGACAAATCTAACTATGGCTACACCTTC | CASSRDKSNYGYTF
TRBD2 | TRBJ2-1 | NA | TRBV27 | TGTGCCAGCAGTTTATCACTAGCGGGATATACCTACAATGAGCAGTTCTTC | CASSLSLAGYTYNEQFF
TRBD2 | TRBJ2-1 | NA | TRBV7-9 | TGTGCCAGCAGCTGGGGGGGCTCCTACAATGAGCAGTTCTTC | CASSWGGSYNEQFF
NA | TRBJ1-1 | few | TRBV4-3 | TGCGCCAGCAGCTTCAAACCATCCGGGAGTGAAGCTTTCTTT | CASSFKPSGSEAFF
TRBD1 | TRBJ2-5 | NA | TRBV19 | TGTGCCAGTAGAAGGAGGGACAGGGGAGGGGAGACCCAGTACTTC | CASRRRDRGGETQYF
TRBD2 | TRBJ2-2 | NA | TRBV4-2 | TGTGCCAGCAGCCAAGAGCCGTTAGCGGGGGGAGTCCCCGGGGAGCTGTTTTTT | CASSQEPLAGGVPGELFF
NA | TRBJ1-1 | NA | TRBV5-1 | TGCGCCAGCAGAAGTGAAGACGGATTAAACACTGAAGCTTTCTTT | CASRSEDGLNTEAFF
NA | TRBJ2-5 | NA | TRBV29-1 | TGCAGCGCCCACCAAGAGACCCAGTACTTC | CSAHQETQYF
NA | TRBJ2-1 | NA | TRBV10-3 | TGTGCCATCAGCATCTACCGGGGCCGCGACAATGAGCAGTTCTTC | CAISIYRGRDNEQFF
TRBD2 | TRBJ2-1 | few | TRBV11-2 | TGTGCCAGCAGCCCCCAGGGGACTAGCGTTTTCTTC | CASSPQGTSVFF
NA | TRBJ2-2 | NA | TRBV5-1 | TGCGCCAGCAGCTTCGGTATGGTGACGGGAACCGGGGAGCTGTTTTTT | CASSFGMVTGTGELFF
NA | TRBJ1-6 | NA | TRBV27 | TGTGCCAGCAGTTCCGGGGCCGCTGGAAATTCACCCCTCCACTTT | CASSSGAAGNSPLHF
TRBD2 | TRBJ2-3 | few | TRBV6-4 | TGTGCCAGCAGTGAAGCGGGGGGCACAGATACGCAGTATTTT | CASSEAGGTDTQYF
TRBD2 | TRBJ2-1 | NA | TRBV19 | TGTGCCAGTAGTACCGAATCTAGCGGGGGCGGGTACAATGAGCAGTTCTTC | CASSTESSGGGYNEQFF
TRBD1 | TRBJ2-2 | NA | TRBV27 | TGTGCCAGCCGACAGGGGATGAACACCGGGGAGCTGTTTTTT | CASRQGMNTGELFF
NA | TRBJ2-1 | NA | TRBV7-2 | TGTGCCAGCAGCCCAACAAGGTGGGCTCACAATGAGCAGTTCTTC | CASSPTRWAHNEQFF
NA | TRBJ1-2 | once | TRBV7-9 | TGTGCCAGCAGTACAGGACAGCTCGTTGGCTACACCTTC | CASSTGQLVGYTF
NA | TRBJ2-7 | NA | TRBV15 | TGTGCCACCAGCAGAGTTAAAGGACCCTCCTACGAGCAGTACTTC | CATSRVKGPSYEQYF
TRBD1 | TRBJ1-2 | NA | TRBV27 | TGTGCCGGCAGACCCCGACGGGACAGGGGGCCTGGCTACACCTTC | CAGRPRRDRGPGYTF
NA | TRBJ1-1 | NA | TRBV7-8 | TGTGCCAGCCAAATCGGCGGTGCTAGCCATCTGCGAGCTTTCTTT | CASQIGGASHLRAFF
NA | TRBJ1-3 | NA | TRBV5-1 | TGCGCCAGCAGCTTGATGGGGCAGTCTGGAAACACCATATATTTT | CASSLMGQSGNTIYF
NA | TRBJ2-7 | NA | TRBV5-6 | TGTGCCAGCAGCTTGGAGGAATACTACGAGCAGTACTTC | CASSLEEYYEQYF
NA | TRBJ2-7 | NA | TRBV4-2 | TGTGCCAGCAGACAAGAGGGGGTCCCCTACGAGCAGTACTTC | CASRQEGVPYEQYF
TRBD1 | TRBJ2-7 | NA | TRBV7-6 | TGTGCCAGCAGCACGGACAGGGGCCGCGAGCAGTACTTC | CASSTDRGREQYF
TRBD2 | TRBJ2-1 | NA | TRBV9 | TGTGCCAGCAGCGTAGTAAGCGGGGAATACAATGAGCAGTTCTTC | CASSVVSGEYNEQFF
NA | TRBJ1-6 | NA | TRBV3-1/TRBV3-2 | TGTGCCAGCAGCCAAGGGAGAGGGCTGGCACCCCTCCACTTT | CASSQGRGLAPLHF
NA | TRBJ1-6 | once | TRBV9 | TGTGCCAGCAGCGTACGAGCAGGGGCTCTCAATTCACCCCTCCACTTT | CASSVRAGALNSPLHF
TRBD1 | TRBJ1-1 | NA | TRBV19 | TGTGCCAGTAGTGCACACCGGGACAGGGCAACTGAAGCTTTCTTT | CASSAHRDRATEAFF
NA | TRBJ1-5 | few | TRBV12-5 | TGTGCTAGTGACCCTTCTCCGCCAGGGTTAGGACAGCCCCAGCATTTT | CASDPSPPGLGQPQHF
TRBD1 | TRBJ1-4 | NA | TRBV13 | TGTGCCAGCAGCCACCGGGACAGCTTGACAACTAATGAAAAACTGTTTTTT | CASSHRDSLTTNEKLFF
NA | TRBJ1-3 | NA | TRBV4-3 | TGCGCCAGCAGCCAACGGGAAGGAAACACCATATATTTT | CASSQREGNTIYF
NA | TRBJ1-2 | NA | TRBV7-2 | TGTGCCAGCAGCTTTACCGCAGCTCAGGGCAGTGGCTACACCTTC | CASSFTAAQGSGYTF
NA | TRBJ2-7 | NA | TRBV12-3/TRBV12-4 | TGTGCCAGCAGTTTAGGATACCTCCTTGAGCAGTACTTC | CASSLGYLLEQYF
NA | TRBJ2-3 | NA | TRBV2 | TGTGCCAGCAGGGGACGGGGTGTTACGCAGTATTTT | CASRGRGVTQYF
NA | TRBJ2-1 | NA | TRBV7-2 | TGTGCCAGCAGCCCGACAGGACAGTCTCTCTCCTACAATGAGCAGTTCTTC | CASSPTGQSLSYNEQFF
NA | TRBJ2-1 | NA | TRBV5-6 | TGTGCCAGCAGCGCTAGTGTTGAGCAGTTCTTC | CASSASVEQFF
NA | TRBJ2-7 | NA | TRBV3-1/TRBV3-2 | TGTGCCAGCAGCCAAGTTTCGTGGGTCGGGGGCGAGCAGTACTTC | CASSQVSWVGGEQYF
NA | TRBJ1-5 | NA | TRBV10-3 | TGTGCCACGACAGATAGCAATCAGCCCCAGCATTTT | CATTDSNQPQHF
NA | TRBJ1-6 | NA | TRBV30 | TGTGCCTGGAGTCCTCACAGGAGTTCTAATTCACCCCTCCACTTT | CAWSPHRSSNSPLHF
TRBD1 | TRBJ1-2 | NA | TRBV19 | TGTGCCAGTACCGCCTGGGGACAGGGGGTTTACTATGGCTACACCTTC | CASTAWGQGVYYGYTF
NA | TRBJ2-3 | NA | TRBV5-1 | TGCGCCAGCAGCTTGAGTAGCTACGCAGATACGCAGTATTTT | CASSLSSYADTQYF
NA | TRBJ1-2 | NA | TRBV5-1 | TGCGCCAGCAGCTTGGATCCCAGGGGCTATGGCTACACCTTC | CASSLDPRGYGYTF
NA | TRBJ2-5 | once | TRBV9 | TGTGCCAGCAGCGTAGCCACGAAAGAGACCCAGTACTTC | CASSVATKETQYF